This TCR beta chain originates from a study of breast tumors, draining lymph nodes, adjacent tissues. A single record per CDR3 protein comes from TCRdb applying MiXCR to the multiplex PCR reads. The table lists approximately 88,000 distinct CDR3 sequences, over 25% of them singletons. The study's findings and limits: That most tumor T cells come from lymph nodes remained unproven.

Samples came from axillary lymph nodes draining the breast cancer. Of note for this clonotype: The antigen remains undetermined. Being one base from a much bigger clone, this may be a read error.

V lost 0 bases to trimming and J lost 0 bases, with 6 bases between them. Germline V gives CDR1 MNHEY, CDR2 SMNVEV (reference sequence). The CDR3 runs to 15 residues. The sample consisted of axillary lymph node tissue. The chain joins TRBV27 to TRBJ2-1; no firm D call. The source of this sequence is a female donor with breast cancer. Some clones in this sample may be carry-over from other donors' samples. CDR3: CASSLSSDSYNEQFF. The CDR3 DNA sequence: TGTGCCAGCAGTTTATCGTCGGACTCCTACAATGAGCAGTTCTTC.